This T cell receptor (beta chain) originates from a study of preoperative IRX-2 immunotherapy in early breast cancer. Germline V lookup: CDR1 SGHNT, CDR2 YYREEE (reference sequence). V lost 0 bases and J lost 2; bases outside the gene matches: 7. The CDR3 is made up of 16 amino acids. Sequencing used immunoSEQ multiplex PCR; TCRdb keeps in-frame clones, though not all of them. The sample lists more than 50,000 clones; roughly 95% were seen once. Treatment denoted: preoperative locoregional IRX-2 cytokine immunotherapy. Samples came from a phase Ib trial of preoperative locoregional IRX-2 cytokine immunotherapy.

The chain has TRBV5-4 and TRBJ1-2, with 7 bases aligning to TRBD1. The sample was gathered from a patient treated with IRX-2 immunotherapy. This sequence originates from a human donor with breast cancer. The CDR3 DNA is TGTGCCAGCAGCTTGGCAGGACCACAGGGGAACTATGGCTACACCTTC. This sequence encodes CASSLAGPQGNYGYTF.